The rows below give T cell receptor beta chains drawn from one sample of a study of cytomegalovirus exposure and HLA in healthy donors. Some clones are missing from TCRdb's copy, which holds only in-frame ones; the method was immunoSEQ multiplex PCR. The data hold over 150,000 clones, with approximately 80% observed a single time. Sequencing was performed on PBMCs. The receptor set was obtained from a man in his forties in good health and CMV-seronegative. The CDR3 runs from the conserved cysteine through the conserved F or W. The D gene is left open where the match is weak. The size entry is marked missing in some rows and otherwise reads once, few, many or a size class.

>NA|TRBD1|TRBJ2-7|TRBV6-1
TGTGCCAGCAGTGAAACAGGGGCGTACGAGCAGTACTTC
CASSETGAYEQYF
>NA|NA|TRBJ2-3|TRBV19
TGTGCCAGTAAGGGTACGGGGAGCACAGATACGCAGTATTTT
CASKGTGSTDTQYF
>NA|NA|TRBJ2-7|TRBV20-1
TGCAGTCTCGGTTATCACGAGCAGTACTTC
CSLGYHEQYF
>NA|TRBD1|TRBJ2-5|TRBV4-3
TGCGCCAGCAGCCTGGACAGGGGCACCCAGTACTTC
CASSLDRGTQYF
>NA|NA|TRBJ1-6|TRBV6-1
TGTGCCAGCAGTGAAGCCGGGGATTGGAATTCACCCCTCCACTTT
CASSEAGDWNSPLHF
>NA|TRBD1|TRBJ2-5|TRBV18
TGTGCCAGCTCGTTTAACCCGGGACAGGGGGAGACCCAGTACTTC
CASSFNPGQGETQYF
>NA|TRBD1|TRBJ2-3|TRBV5-4
TGTGCCAGCAGCTTAGGGACAGTACCAGATACGCAGTATTTT
CASSLGTVPDTQYF
>NA|TRBD2|TRBJ2-5|TRBV5-6
TGTGCCAGCAGCTTGGGACTAGCGGGGGGGCGGGAGACCCAGTACTTC
CASSLGLAGGRETQYF
>NA|NA|TRBJ2-7|TRBV12-2
TGTGCAAGTCGTCCTCGGGTTGAGCAGTACTTC
CASRPRVEQYF
>NA|NA|TRBJ1-2|TRBV4-3
TGCGCCAGCAGCCAAGATTTACAGGACGGGAACTATGGCTACACCTTC
CASSQDLQDGNYGYTF
>NA|TRBD1|TRBJ2-7|TRBV27
TGTGCCAGCAGAGGGACAGGGGACGAGCAGTACTTC
CASRGTGDEQYF
>NA|NA|TRBJ1-2|TRBV5-1
TGCGCCAGCAGCTTGTCTTCGATTCCGCTATATGGCTACACCTTC
CASSLSSIPLYGYTF
>few|NA|TRBJ2-5|TRBV13
TGTGCCAGCAGCTTAGGCCCTCAGGCCCAGTACTTC
CASSLGPQAQYF
>NA|TRBD1|TRBJ1-2|TRBV28
TGTGCCAGCAGGTCAGACAGGGATGAGAACTATGGCTACACCTTC
CASRSDRDENYGYTF